The 23 T cell receptor beta chains below all came from one sample that was sequenced in a study of blood T cell repertoires in COVID-19. Clones were sequenced by immunoSEQ multiplex PCR, and TCRdb holds only the in-frame ones, with some missing. The sample includes about 400,000 clones, 70% to 90% of them seen just once. What was sequenced was PBMCs or T cells enriched from blood (not recorded which). Receptor source: a woman between 40 and 50 years old with acute COVID-19.

J is TRBJ1-1 and V is TRBV21-1; the table's D gene call, TRBD1, was not cross checked with the DNA. TRBV21-1 corresponds to a pseudogene. CDR3 length: 13 amino acids. The CDR3 DNA follows: TGTGCCAGGAACCTTCAGGAGAACACTGAAGCTTTCTTT. As protein: CARNLQENTEAFF.

The chain uses TRBV2 and TRBJ1-1, with D tentatively TRBD1 (5 bases). This CDR3 comprises 13 residues. Germline CDR1 reads SNHLY; CDR2 reads FYNNEI. The V and J ends lost 6 bases and 5 bases respectively, with 13 bases between them. CDR3 coding DNA: TGTGCCAGCAGACTCGACAGCAATACTGAAGCTTTCTTT. Its protein product is CASRLDSNTEAFF.

The J gene is TRBJ2-7, the V gene TRBV2, with 7 bases aligning to TRBD1. CDR3 size: 15 residues. V dropped 6 bases and J dropped 2; count of bases not matched to a gene: 10. In germline, CDR1 is SNHLY, CDR2 FYNNEI. The CDR3 spells CASSAGTDITYEQYF. DNA of the CDR3: TGTGCCAGCAGCGCAGGGACAGATATTACCTACGAGCAGTACTTC.

The chain recombines TRBV30 with TRBJ2-2; no definite D call. The germline V gene has CDR1 GTSNPN and CDR2 SVGIG (reference sequence). This CDR3 has 14 residues. V dropped 0 bases and J dropped 1 base, with 6 bases sitting between them. The CDR3 spells CAWSVRRNTGELFF. The CDR3 coding sequence is TGTGCCTGGAGTGTACGCAGGAACACCGGGGAGCTGTTTTTT.

The chain couples TRBV9 to TRBJ2-3, with 8 bases matching TRBD1. The V and J ends lost 3 bases and 2 bases, in that order; junction bases with no gene match: 5. Germline values: CDR1 SGDLS, CDR2 YYNGEE. The CDR3 contains 15 residues. The chain's CDR3 is CASSARQGFTDTQYF. The DNA of the CDR3 is TGTGCCAGCAGCGCTAGACAGGGGTTCACAGATACGCAGTATTTT.

The J gene is TRBJ1-1, the V gene TRBV24-1; D unclear. Germline V gene sequence: CDR1 KGHDR, CDR2 SFDVKD. There are 10 residues in the CDR3. V shed 10 bases and J shed 6 bases, with 8 bases lying between them. CDR3 residues: CATHAAEAFF. The DNA for the CDR3 is TGTGCCACACATGCGGCTGAAGCTTTCTTT.

V usage is TRBV29-1 and J usage is TRBJ1-2; D is uncertain. The CDR3 spans 15 residues. The V end was cut by 0 bases, the J end by 0 bases, with 11 bases between. Looked up from germline, CDR1 is SQVTM and CDR2 is ANQGSEA. The CDR3 DNA sequence: TGCAGCGTTGAAGATCGGTTTCAAGCTAACTATGGCTACACCTTC. Residues: CSVEDRFQANYGYTF.

V usage is TRBV6-4 and J usage is TRBJ2-6; 10 bases map to TRBD1. This CDR3 is 19 amino acids long. The germline gives CDR1 MRHNA, CDR2 SNTAGT. Losses at the gene ends were 3 bases for V and 0 bases for J; bases not matched to a gene: 8. The CDR3 nucleotides read TGTGCCAGCAGTGATGTATGGGACAGGGGTTTCTCTGGGGCCAACGTCCTGACTTTC. This sequence encodes CASSDVWDRGFSGANVLTF.

V is TRBV25-1 and J is TRBJ2-7, with a possible D match to TRBD2 (6 bases). This CDR3 has 15 residues. Germline loops: CDR1 MGHDK, CDR2 SYGVNS. V was clipped by 1 base and J by 3 bases, with 13 bases between them. CDR3 coding DNA: TGTGCCAGCAGTGAATGGACCATGGGGGGCTACGAGCAGTACTTC. Translated, it gives CASSEWTMGGYEQYF.

The chain employs TRBV9 and TRBJ2-2, with D tentatively TRBD1 (6 bases). This CDR3 region has 14 residues. Germline V CDR1 and CDR2: SGDLS, YYNGEE. Trimming left V 5 bases short and J 7 bases short, with 15 bases between. CDR3 nucleotides: TGTGCCAGCAGGGAACAGGGCTGGGGCGGGGAGCTGTTTTTT. As protein: CASREQGWGGELFF.

CDR3 amino acids: CASSMTGPGLDEQFF. As DNA, the CDR3 is TGTGCCAGTAGTATGACAGGGCCGGGTCTGGATGAGCAGTTCTTC. This sequence joins TRBV19 and TRBJ2-1; 7 nucleotides align to TRBD1. The CDR3 totals 15 residues. V lost 3 bases and J lost 8; bases outside the gene matches: 10. CDR1 and CDR2 (germline): LNHDA, SQIVND (reference sequence).

This CDR3 is CASSSSGTGSGNQPQHF. In nucleotides, the CDR3 is TGTGCCAGCTCGTCATCCGGGACAGGGAGCGGCAATCAGCCCCAGCATTTT. The V gene is TRBV18, the J gene TRBJ1-5, with 9 bases matching TRBD1. The germline V gene has CDR1 KGHSH and CDR2 LQKENI. CDR3 length equals 17 residues. The ends lost 6 bases at V and 2 bases at J; junction bases unmatched: 11.

About this clone itself: The sample carries other DNA sequences with the same CDR3. The chain combines TRBV19 with TRBJ1-6; D is unclear. V lost 2 bases and J lost 8, with 4 bases in between. Germline CDR1 is LNHDA and CDR2 is SQIVND (reference sequence). CDR3 size: 12 residues. The CDR3 sequence is CASSILDSPLHF. In DNA form, the CDR3 reads TGTGCCAGTAGTATACTTGATTCACCCCTCCACTTT.

About this clone itself: Different DNA sequences within this sample yield the same CDR3. This chain links TRBV9 with TRBJ2-3, with D perhaps matching TRBD2 (6 bases). The germline V gene encodes CDR1 SGDLS and CDR2 YYNGEE. This CDR3 is 15 amino acids long. Deletions cut 0 bases from V and 1 base from J, with 9 bases between. CDR3 sequence (DNA): TGTGCCAGCAGCGTAGACGGCGGGGGCACAGATACGCAGTATTTT. Translating it yields CASSVDGGGTDTQYF.

The CDR3 DNA is TGTGCCAGCAGCGGGCCGGGACAGGGGGCAAAATCCGGCTACACCTTC. It yields the protein CASSGPGQGAKSGYTF. V usage is TRBV7-9 and J usage is TRBJ1-2; 12 bases map to TRBD1. The CDR3 spans 16 residues. J lost 8 bases, V lost 5 bases, and 12 bases had no gene match. Germline CDR1 and CDR2: SEHNR and FQNEAQ (reference sequence). The full variable domain, completed using reference TRBV7-9 and TRBJ1-2, is DTGVSQNPRHKITKRGQNVTFRCDPISEHNRLYWYRQTLGQGPEFLTYFQNEAQLEKSRLLSDRFSAERPKGSFSTLEIQRTEQGDSAMYLCASSGPGQGAKSGYTFGSGTRLTVV.

V is TRBV27 and J is TRBJ2-7, with 14 bases fitting TRBD2. The CDR3 is 14 residues long. The germline CDR1 and CDR2 sequences are MNHEY and SMNVEV (reference sequence). V gave up 8 bases and J gave up 5 bases; unmatched junction bases: 5. The CDR3 nucleotides are TGTGCCAGCTTTGGACTAGCGGGGGGACACGAGCAGTACTTC. Translation: CASFGLAGGHEQYF.

This chain connects TRBV2 to TRBJ1-1, with D perhaps TRBD1 (5 bases). This CDR3 has 16 amino acids. V was shortened by 2 bases and J by 4 bases, with 17 bases between the two germline ends. Germline CDR1 and CDR2: SNHLY and FYNNEI. The CDR3 spells CASSELPAGMGTEAFF. For the CDR3, the DNA is TGTGCCAGCAGTGAACTCCCCGCAGGGATGGGCACTGAAGCTTTCTTT. Drawing the rest from reference TRBV2 and TRBJ1-1, the complete variable domain is EPEVTQTPSHQVTQMGQEVILRCVPISNHLYFYWYRQILGQKVEFLVSFYNNEISEKSEIFDDQFSVERPDGSNFTLKIRSTKLEDSAMYFCASSELPAGMGTEAFFGQGTRLTVV.

This sequence joins TRBV6-5 and TRBJ2-4; the D gene is possibly TRBD2 (6 bases). Deletions cut 6 bases from V and 1 base from J, with 13 bases between. This CDR3 contains 15 residues. From germline, CDR1 is MNHEY and CDR2 SVGAGI. The DNA of the CDR3 is TGTGCCAGCAGCCGGGACTCGGGGGCCAAAAACATTCAGTACTTC. It yields the protein CASSRDSGAKNIQYF.

The chain carries TRBV5-1 and TRBJ2-1, with D perhaps TRBD1 (5 bases). V was clipped by 0 bases and J by 1 base, with 11 bases between them. Germline loops: CDR1 SGHRS, CDR2 YFSETQ. The CDR3 consists of 16 residues. As DNA, the CDR3 is TGCGCCAGCAGCTTGGTGTCGGCAGGGTCCTACAATGAGCAGTTCTTC. Translation gives CASSLVSAGSYNEQFF.

This clone turned up a few times. This chain joins TRBV11-2 and TRBJ1-3; no definite D call. The CDR3 is made up of 14 amino acids. The V gene's germline CDR1 is SGHAT and CDR2 FQNNGV. Trimming shortened V by 3 bases and J by 0 bases, and 6 bases separated the two germline ends. CDR3 amino acids: CASSLGNSGNTIYF. In nucleotides, the CDR3 is TGTGCCAGCAGCTTGGGCAACTCTGGAAACACCATATATTTT.

The V and J genes are TRBV7-6 and TRBJ2-7; 9 bases match TRBD1. Germline V lookup: CDR1 SGHVS, CDR2 FNYEAQ. V was clipped by 7 bases and J by 6 bases; unmatched bases: 13. This CDR3 comprises 15 residues. This CDR3 reads CASTNPGTGTTEQYF. In nucleotides, the CDR3 is TGTGCCAGCACCAACCCCGGGACAGGGACGACCGAGCAGTACTTC. The variable domain in full, with the rest retrieved from reference TRBV7-6 and TRBJ2-7, is GAGVSQSPRYKVTKRGQDVALRCDPISGHVSLYWYRQALGQGPEFLTYFNYEAQQDKSGLPNDRFSAERPEGSISTLTIQRTEQRDSAMYRCASTNPGTGTTEQYFGPGTRLTVT.

The chain carries TRBV19 and TRBJ1-5; no definite D call. Germline V gene sequence: CDR1 LNHDA, CDR2 SQIVND (reference sequence). CDR3 length: 14 amino acids. V was trimmed by 3 bases and J by 5 bases, leaving 11 bases between them. CDR3 protein: CASSIPAGHQPQHF. The CDR3 coding sequence is TGTGCCAGTAGTATTCCGGCAGGCCATCAGCCCCAGCATTTT.

This clone was recorded only once. V and J are TRBV27 and TRBJ2-2, with 9 positions matching TRBD2. The CDR3 length is 18 residues. CDR1 is MNHEY and CDR2 is SMNVEV in the germline V gene (reference sequence). Germline trimming cut 5 bases from V and 6 bases from J; bases unmatched to any gene: 16. CDR3 protein: CASSPPKFGTSLAGELFF. CDR3 coding DNA: TGTGCCAGCAGTCCCCCCAAATTTGGGACTAGCTTAGCCGGGGAGCTGTTTTTT.